This is a list of T cell receptor beta chains from one sample in a study of cytomegalovirus exposure and HLA in healthy donors. Only in-frame clones appear in the TCRdb table, and some are missing; sequencing was by immunoSEQ multiplex PCR. The sample consists of 150,000 to 200,000 clones, 60% to 80% of them appearing once. Sample: PBMCs. The receptor source for this set is a man aged 45 to 65 in good health and CMV-seropositive. Each CDR3 is given without its conserved first and last residue. Clone size, where shown, is once, few, many, or a class for clones that have expanded.

.,TRBJ1-2,TRBV9,ASSVRGNYGYT
.,TRBJ1-1,TRBV5-4,ASSLYQGLNTEAF
.,TRBJ1-2,TRBV28,ASSLIGEVTGYT
.,TRBJ2-1,TRBV28,ASSSTSLSYNEQF
.,TRBJ1-4,TRBV29-1,SAGTDYEKLF
.,TRBJ1-2,TRBV5-4,ASSPTGTNYGYT
.,TRBJ1-1,TRBV29-1,SVELPRGGTEAF
.,TRBJ2-2,TRBV5-4,ASSSGTSGGLTTGELF
.,TRBJ2-7,TRBV19,ASSRGTGGSYEQY
.,TRBJ2-2,TRBV30,AWTLAGTSATGELF
.,TRBJ2-2,TRBV5-6,ASSWNEQGTGELF
.,TRBJ2-5,TRBV7-7,ASTPAPGEETQY
.,TRBJ1-3,TRBV2,ASSERGRNTIY
.,TRBJ2-7,TRBV29-1,SVAEGGRGEQY
.,TRBJ1-5,TRBV7-8,ASSRTGGFSSNQPQH
.,TRBJ2-3,TRBV10-3,ATLGTSDTQY
once,TRBJ2-2,TRBV7-2,ASSLTRPGELF
.,TRBJ2-2,TRBV5-6,ASSLQGSTGELF
.,TRBJ1-2,TRBV9,ASSLGGSYGYT
once,TRBJ2-3,TRBV7-9,ASSPFPSGVDTQY
few,TRBJ1-2,TRBV2,ASSEGTGPGYT
.,TRBJ1-1,TRBV5-8,ASSLLRLTGINTEAF
once,TRBJ2-7,TRBV18,ASSPPTDFYEQY
.,TRBJ2-7,TRBV5-1,ASSWGHEQY
.,TRBJ2-7,TRBV5-6,ASSLGTGGAEQY
.,TRBJ2-5,TRBV27,ASSLFKARETQY
.,.,TRBV11-2,ASSLTTGRYEQY
.,TRBJ2-2,TRBV9,ASSVFRAGGPNTGELF
.,TRBJ2-3,TRBV9,ASSVRGAPYSSSTDTQY
.,TRBJ2-5,TRBV7-2,ASSLADRAPETQY
.,TRBJ2-3,TRBV19,ASSIVSVGTDTQY
.,TRBJ1-2,TRBV4-3,ASSQKEAVGYT
.,TRBJ2-2,TRBV18,ASSDYGPGELF
.,TRBJ1-2,TRBV6-5,ASRTGINYGYT
few,TRBJ2-7,TRBV4-1,ASSQAGQGYEQY
.,TRBJ2-6,TRBV5-1,ASSFRELSGANVLT
few,TRBJ1-5,TRBV15,ATRQSNQPQH
.,TRBJ2-3,TRBV10-3,AIRAIGTDTQY
.,TRBJ2-7,TRBV7-9,ASSFKGAYEQY
.,TRBJ1-2,TRBV7-9,ASSRRDRDYGYT
few,TRBJ2-2,TRBV5-1,ASSWGLMNTGELF
few,TRBJ1-2,TRBV7-9,ASSLGQAPMGYT
few,TRBJ2-3,TRBV2,ASRPASVGRDTDTQY
once,TRBJ2-3,TRBV5-6,ASSAGQGRADTQY
.,TRBJ1-5,TRBV2,ATWTGGRNQPQH
.,TRBJ2-3,TRBV5-1,ASSLRASGGVWTDTQY
few,TRBJ2-5,TRBV29-1,SVNRGGTQY
.,TRBJ2-1,TRBV4-1,ASSQGGQAGGHNEQF
few,TRBJ2-6,TRBV5-4,ASSQVAGYGGANVLT
.,TRBJ1-1,TRBV9,ASSGGLGGWRNTEAF
.,TRBJ2-3,TRBV2,ASSDGEWSTDTQY
few,TRBJ1-1,TRBV4-1,ASSLRSQGDNTEAF
.,TRBJ2-5,TRBV6-5,ASRNPLTGGETQY